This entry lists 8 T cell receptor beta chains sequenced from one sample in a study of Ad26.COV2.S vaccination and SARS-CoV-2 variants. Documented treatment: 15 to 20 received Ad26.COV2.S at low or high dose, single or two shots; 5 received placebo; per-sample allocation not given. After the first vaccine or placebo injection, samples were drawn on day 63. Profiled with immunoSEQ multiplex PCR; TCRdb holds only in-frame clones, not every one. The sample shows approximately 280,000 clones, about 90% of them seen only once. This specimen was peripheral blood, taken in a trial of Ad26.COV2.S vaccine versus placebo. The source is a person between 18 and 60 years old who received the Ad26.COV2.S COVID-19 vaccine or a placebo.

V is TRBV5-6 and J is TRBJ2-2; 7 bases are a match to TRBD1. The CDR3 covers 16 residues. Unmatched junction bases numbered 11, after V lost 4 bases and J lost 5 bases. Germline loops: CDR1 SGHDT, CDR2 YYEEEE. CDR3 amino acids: CASSDFPGQRTGELFF. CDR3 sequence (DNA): TGTGCCAGCAGCGACTTTCCGGGACAGAGAACCGGGGAGCTGTTTTTT.

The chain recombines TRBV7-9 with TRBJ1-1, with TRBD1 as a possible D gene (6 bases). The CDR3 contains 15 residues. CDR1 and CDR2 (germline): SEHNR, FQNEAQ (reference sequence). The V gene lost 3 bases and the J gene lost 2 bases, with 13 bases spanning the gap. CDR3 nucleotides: TGTGCCAGCAGCTTCGCGGCAGGGGCCAACACTGAAGCTTTCTTT. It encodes CASSFAAGANTEAFF. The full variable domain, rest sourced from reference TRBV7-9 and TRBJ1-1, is DTGVSQNPRHKITKRGQNVTFRCDPISEHNRLYWYRQTLGQGPEFLTYFQNEAQLEKSRLLSDRFSAERPKGSFSTLEIQRTEQGDSAMYLCASSFAAGANTEAFFGQGTRLTVV.

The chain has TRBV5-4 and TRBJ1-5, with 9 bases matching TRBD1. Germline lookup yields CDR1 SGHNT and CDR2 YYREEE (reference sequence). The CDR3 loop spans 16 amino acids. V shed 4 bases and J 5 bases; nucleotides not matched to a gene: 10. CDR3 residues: CASSPTPQGADQPQHF. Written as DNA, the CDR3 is TGTGCCAGCAGCCCGACACCACAGGGGGCTGATCAGCCCCAGCATTTT.

DNA for the CDR3: TGTGCCAGCACCCACCGCGTCAACACTGAAGCTTTCTTT. Its protein is CASTHRVNTEAFF. The chain carries TRBV6-5 and TRBJ1-1; unclear D gene. CDR3 length equals 13 residues. The germline V gene encodes CDR1 MNHEY and CDR2 SVGAGI. Trimming cost V 7 bases and J 2 bases, with 11 bases left between them.

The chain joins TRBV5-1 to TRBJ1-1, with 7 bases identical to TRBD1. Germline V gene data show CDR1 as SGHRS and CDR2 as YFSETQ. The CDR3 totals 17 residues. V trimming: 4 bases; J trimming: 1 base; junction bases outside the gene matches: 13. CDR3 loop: CASSPPPKGAPNTEAFF. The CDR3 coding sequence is TGCGCCAGCAGCCCACCGCCGAAGGGGGCCCCGAACACTGAAGCTTTCTTT. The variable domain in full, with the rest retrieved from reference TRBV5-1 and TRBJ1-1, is KAGVTQTPRYLIKTRGQQVTLSCSPISGHRSVSWYQQTPGQGLQFLFEYFSETQRNKGNFPGRFSGRQFSNSRSEMNVSTLELGDSALYLCASSPPPKGAPNTEAFFGQGTRLTVV.

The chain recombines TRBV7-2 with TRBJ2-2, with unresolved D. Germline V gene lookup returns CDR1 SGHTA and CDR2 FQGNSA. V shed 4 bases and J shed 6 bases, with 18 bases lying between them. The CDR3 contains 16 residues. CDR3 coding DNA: TGTGCCAGCAGCTCCAGGTTCCTTAAACGGGCCGGGGAGCTGTTTTTT. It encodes CASSSRFLKRAGELFF.

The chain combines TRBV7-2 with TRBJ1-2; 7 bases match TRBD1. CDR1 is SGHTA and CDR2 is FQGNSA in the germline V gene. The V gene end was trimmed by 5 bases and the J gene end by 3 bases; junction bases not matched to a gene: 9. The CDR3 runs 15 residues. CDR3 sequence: CASSTREGAYYGYTF. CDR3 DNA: TGTGCCAGCAGCACAAGAGAGGGGGCCTACTATGGCTACACCTTC.

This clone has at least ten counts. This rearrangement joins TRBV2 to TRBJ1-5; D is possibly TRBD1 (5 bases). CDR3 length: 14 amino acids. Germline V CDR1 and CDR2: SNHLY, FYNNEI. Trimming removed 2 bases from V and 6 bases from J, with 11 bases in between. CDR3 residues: CASSEISGPQPQHF. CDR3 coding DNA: TGTGCCAGCAGTGAAATTTCAGGGCCTCAGCCCCAGCATTTT.